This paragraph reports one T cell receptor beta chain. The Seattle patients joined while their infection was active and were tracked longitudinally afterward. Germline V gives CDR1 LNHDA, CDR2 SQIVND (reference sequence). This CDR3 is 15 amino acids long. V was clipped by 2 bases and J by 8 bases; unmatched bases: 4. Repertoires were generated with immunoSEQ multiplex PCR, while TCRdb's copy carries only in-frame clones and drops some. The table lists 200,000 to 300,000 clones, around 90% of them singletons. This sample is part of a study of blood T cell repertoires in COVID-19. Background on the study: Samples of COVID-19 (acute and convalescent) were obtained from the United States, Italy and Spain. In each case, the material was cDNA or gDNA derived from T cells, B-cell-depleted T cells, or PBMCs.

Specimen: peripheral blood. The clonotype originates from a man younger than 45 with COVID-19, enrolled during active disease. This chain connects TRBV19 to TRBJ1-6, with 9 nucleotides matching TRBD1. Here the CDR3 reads CASSIPRDRDSPLHF. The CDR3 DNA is TGTGCCAGTAGTATACCCCGGGACAGGGATTCACCCCTCCACTTT.